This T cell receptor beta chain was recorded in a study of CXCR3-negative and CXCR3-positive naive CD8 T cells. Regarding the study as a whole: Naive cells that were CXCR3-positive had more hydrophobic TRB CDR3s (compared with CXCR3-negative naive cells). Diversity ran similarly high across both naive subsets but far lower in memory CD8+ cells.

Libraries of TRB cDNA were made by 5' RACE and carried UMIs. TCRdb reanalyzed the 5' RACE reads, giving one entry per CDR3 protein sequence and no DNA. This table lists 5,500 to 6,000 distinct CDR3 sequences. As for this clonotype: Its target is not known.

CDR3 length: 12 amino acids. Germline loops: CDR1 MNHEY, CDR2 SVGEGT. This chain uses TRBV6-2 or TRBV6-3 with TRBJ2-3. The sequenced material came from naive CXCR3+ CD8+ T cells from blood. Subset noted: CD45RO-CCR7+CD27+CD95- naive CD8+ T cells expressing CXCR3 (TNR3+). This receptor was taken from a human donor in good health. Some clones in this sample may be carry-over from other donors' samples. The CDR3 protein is CASSYLPDTQYF.